This T cell receptor (beta chain) was recovered during a study of blood T cells in healthy people across ages. Germline V CDR1 and CDR2: MGHRA, YSYEKL. V lost 0 bases and J 2 bases, leaving 8 bases between the germline ends. The CDR3 contains 14 residues. This clonotype showed up many times. Its cognate antigen is unknown. Notes on the study in general: A conclusive naive versus antigen-experienced comparison was prevented by the unsorted PBMCs.

Donors ranged from about 6 to 90 years old and were healthy Caucasians in Russia. In each sample, at least 6.5 million PBMCs were isolated. The second PCR ran roughly 7 to 12 cycles with a sample-barcoded 5' primer and J-beta primers. TCRdb re-analysed the 5' RACE reads in MiXCR, keeping a single row per CDR3 protein. The sample has around 1.5 million distinct CDR3 sequences, around 35% seen once. This sequence joins TRBV4-1 and TRBJ2-7; unclear D gene. This clonotype originated in a woman between 25 and 40 years old in good health. Sequenced: blood. This CDR3 is CASSQDRQTYEQYF. The DNA for the CDR3 is TGCGCCAGCAGCCAAGATAGGCAGACCTACGAGCAGTACTTC.